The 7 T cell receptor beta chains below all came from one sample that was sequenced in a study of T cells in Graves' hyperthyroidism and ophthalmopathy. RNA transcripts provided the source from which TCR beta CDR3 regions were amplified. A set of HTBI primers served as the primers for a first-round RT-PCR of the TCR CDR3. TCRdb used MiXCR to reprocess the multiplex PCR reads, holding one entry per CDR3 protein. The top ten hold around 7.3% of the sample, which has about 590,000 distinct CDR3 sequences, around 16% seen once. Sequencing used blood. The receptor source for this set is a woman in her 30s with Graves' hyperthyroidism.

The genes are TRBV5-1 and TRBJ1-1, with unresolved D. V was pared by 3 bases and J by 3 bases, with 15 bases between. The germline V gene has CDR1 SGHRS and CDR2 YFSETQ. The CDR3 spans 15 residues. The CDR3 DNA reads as TGCGCCAGCAGCTCCACGAGGATGGCGGACACTGAAGCTTTCTTT. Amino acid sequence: CASSSTRMADTEAFF.

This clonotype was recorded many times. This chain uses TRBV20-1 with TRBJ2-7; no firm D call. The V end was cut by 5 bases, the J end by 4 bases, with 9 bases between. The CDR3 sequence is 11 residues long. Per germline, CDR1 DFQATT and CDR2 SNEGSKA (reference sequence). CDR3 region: CSAGDSYEQYF. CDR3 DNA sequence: TGCAGTGCTGGGGATTCTTACGAGCAGTACTTC.

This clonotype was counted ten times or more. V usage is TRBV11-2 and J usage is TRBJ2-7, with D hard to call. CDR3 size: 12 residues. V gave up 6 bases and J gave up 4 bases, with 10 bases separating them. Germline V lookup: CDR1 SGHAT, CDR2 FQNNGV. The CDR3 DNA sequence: TGTGCCAGCAGGCATGATACGTACGAGCAGTACTTC. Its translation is CASRHDTYEQYF.

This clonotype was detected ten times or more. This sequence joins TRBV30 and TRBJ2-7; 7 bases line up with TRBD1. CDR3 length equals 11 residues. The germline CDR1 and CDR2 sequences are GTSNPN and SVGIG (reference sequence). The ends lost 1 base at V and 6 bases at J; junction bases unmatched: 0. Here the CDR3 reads CAWSAGGEQYF. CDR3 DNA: TGTGCCTGGAGTGCAGGGGGCGAGCAGTACTTC. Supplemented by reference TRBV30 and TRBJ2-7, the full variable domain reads SQTIHQWPATLVQPVGSPLSLECTVEGTSNPNLYWYRQAAGRGLQLLFYSVGIGQISSEVPQNLSASRPQDRQFILSSKKLLLSDSGFYLCAWSAGGEQYFGPGTRLTVT.

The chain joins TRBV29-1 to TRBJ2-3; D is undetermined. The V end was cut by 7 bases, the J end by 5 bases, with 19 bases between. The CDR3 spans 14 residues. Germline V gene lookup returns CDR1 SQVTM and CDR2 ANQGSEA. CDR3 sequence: CSASSGQRIDTQYF. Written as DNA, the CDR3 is TGCAGCGCATCGTCCGGGCAGCGCATAGATACGCAGTATTTT.

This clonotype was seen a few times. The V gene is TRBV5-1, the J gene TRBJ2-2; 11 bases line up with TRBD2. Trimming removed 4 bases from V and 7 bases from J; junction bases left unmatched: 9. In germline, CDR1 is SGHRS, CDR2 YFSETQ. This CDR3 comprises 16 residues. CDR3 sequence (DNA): TGCGCCAGCAGCCTAACTAGACTAGCGGGATACGGGGAGCTGTTTTTT. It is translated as CASSLTRLAGYGELFF.

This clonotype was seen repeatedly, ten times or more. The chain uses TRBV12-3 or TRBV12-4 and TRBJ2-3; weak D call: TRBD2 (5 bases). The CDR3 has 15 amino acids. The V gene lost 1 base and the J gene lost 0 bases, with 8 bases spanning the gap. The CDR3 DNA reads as TGTGCCAGCAGTTTAGACGGGGAAAGCACAGATACGCAGTATTTT. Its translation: CASSLDGESTDTQYF.